The TCR beta chain under discussion was sequenced for a study of graft-versus-host responses after intestinal transplantation. Note on this clone: Its specificity is unknown.

Clones were read by immunoSEQ multiplex PCR, and TCRdb kept only the in-frame ones, dropping some. The sample has more than 95,000 clones; roughly nine tenths are singletons. Deletions cut 4 bases from V and 5 bases from J, with 18 bases between. The CDR3 totals 15 residues. Germline-derived CDR1 and CDR2 are SGDLS and YYNGEE. The chain couples TRBV9 to TRBJ1-1, with a possible D match to TRBD1 (6 bases). The sequences come from unstimulated CD4+ T cells sorted from spleen or lymph node cells, collected before intestinal transplant. This receptor was obtained from a human donor who received an intestinal transplant. The CDR3 coding sequence is TGTGCCAGCAGCACGGGACACGGAGGGGAAACTGAAGCTTTCTTT. This sequence encodes CASSTGHGGETEAFF.